These 3 T cell receptor beta chains share one sample of origin, sequenced in a study of spatial heterogeneity in lung cancer. This sample's time point: sample taken at primary tumor resection. TCRdb independently ran MiXCR on the 5' RACE reads; one entry per CDR3 protein. The sample carries around 5,000 distinct CDR3 sequences, 29% recorded once. These receptors are not linked to any known antigen. Study-wide findings and caveats: Intratumoral expanded alpha and beta TCR counts were found to track tumor mutation counts.

The source material was lung tumor tissue, sampled at surgery. Receptors originate from a female donor with early-stage non-small cell lung cancer.

This clonotype was detected many times. The chain uses TRBV7-2 and TRBJ2-7, with TRBD1 matching over 8 bases. The V and J ends lost 5 bases and 3 bases, in that order; junction bases with no gene match: 9. Germline V gene lookup returns CDR1 SGHTA and CDR2 FQGNSA. This CDR3 region has 15 residues. The CDR3 bases are TGTGCCAGCAGCGCCCGACAGGGGATGGGCTACGAGCAGTACTTC. As protein: CASSARQGMGYEQYF.

By proportion, this clonotype is medium-sized. The chain recombines TRBV7-2 with TRBJ2-3; tentatively, D is TRBD2 (6 bases). V gave up 0 bases and J gave up 5 bases, with 9 bases separating them. The CDR3 is made up of 14 amino acids. Germline V lookup: CDR1 SGHTA, CDR2 FQGNSA. The CDR3 loop reads CASSLAMGGDTQYF. The CDR3, as DNA: TGTGCCAGCAGCTTAGCGATGGGGGGAGATACGCAGTATTTT. Combining the CDR3 with reference TRBV7-2 and TRBJ2-3 gives the whole variable domain GAGVSQSPSNKVTEKGKDVELRCDPISGHTALYWYRQSLGQGLEFLIYFQGNSAPDKSGLPSDRFSAERTGGSVSTLTIQRTQQEDSAVYLCASSLAMGGDTQYFGPGTRLTVL.

Judged by abundance, this clonotype is medium-sized. This chain connects TRBV11-1 to TRBJ2-1; maybe TRBD2 (6 bases). CDR1 is SGHAT and CDR2 is FQDESV in the germline V gene (reference sequence). Trimming left V 3 bases short and J 0 bases short, with 12 bases between. This CDR3 spans 16 amino acids. This CDR3 reads CASSFPGTRSYNEQFF. The CDR3 DNA follows: TGTGCCAGCAGCTTCCCCGGGACTCGCTCCTACAATGAGCAGTTCTTC.